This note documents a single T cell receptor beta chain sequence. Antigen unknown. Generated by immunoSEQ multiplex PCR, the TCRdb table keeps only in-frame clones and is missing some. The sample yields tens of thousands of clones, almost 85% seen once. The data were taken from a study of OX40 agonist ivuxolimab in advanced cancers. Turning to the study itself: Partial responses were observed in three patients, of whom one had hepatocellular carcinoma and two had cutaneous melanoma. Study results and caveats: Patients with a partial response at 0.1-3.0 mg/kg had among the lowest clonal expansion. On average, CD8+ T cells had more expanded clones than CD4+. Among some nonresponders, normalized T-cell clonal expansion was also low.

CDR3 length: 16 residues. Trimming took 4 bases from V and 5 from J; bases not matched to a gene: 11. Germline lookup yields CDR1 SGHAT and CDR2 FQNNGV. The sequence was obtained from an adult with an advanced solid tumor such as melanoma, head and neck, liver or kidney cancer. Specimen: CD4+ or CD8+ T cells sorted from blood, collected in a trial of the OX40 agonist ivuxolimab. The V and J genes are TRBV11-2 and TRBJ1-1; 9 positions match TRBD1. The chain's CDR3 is CASSSGQGKRWTEAFF. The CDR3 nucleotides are TGTGCCAGCAGCTCCGGACAGGGGAAGCGTTGGACTGAAGCTTTCTTT.